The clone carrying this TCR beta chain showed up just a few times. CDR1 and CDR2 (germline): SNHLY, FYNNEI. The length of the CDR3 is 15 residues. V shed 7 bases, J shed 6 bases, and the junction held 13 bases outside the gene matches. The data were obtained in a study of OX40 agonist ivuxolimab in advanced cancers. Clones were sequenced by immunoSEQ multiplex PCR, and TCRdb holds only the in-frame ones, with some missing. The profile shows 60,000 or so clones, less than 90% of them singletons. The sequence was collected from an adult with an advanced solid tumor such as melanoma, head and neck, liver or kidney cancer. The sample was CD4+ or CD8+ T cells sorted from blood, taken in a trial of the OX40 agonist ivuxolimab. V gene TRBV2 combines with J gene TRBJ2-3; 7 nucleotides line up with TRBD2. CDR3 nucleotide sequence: TGTGCCAGCATTTTGACTAGCCCCGGTCGGGATACGCAGTATTTT. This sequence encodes CASILTSPGRDTQYF.